These 24 T cell receptor beta chains were sequenced from one sample in a study of blood T cell repertoires in COVID-19. TCRdb's copy holds only in-frame clones and misses some; the assay was immunoSEQ multiplex PCR. This repertoire shows just over 250,000 clones, 91% found once; its top ten account for approximately 2.6%. The material sequenced was peripheral blood. The receptors were gathered from a person between 18 and 30 years old with COVID-19, enrolled during active disease.

As for this clone: Within the sample, other DNA sequences also encode this same CDR3. J is TRBJ2-7 and V is TRBV19, with a possible D match to TRBD1 (7 bases). Trimming removed 1 base from V and 0 bases from J, with 10 bases in between. The CDR3 is made up of 15 amino acids. Germline-derived CDR1 and CDR2 are LNHDA and SQIVND (reference sequence). The CDR3 DNA reads as TGTGCCAGTAGTATAGGGCAGGGGGGCTCCTACGAGCAGTACTTC. This translates into CASSIGQGGSYEQYF.

The chain recombines TRBV18 with TRBJ2-1, with 9 bases lining up with TRBD2. V was pared by 3 bases and J by 4 bases, with 4 bases of the junction left unmatched. CDR3 length: 15 amino acids. The germline V gene has CDR1 KGHSH and CDR2 LQKENI. Here the CDR3 reads CASSPPGLAYNEQFF. The CDR3 DNA reads as TGTGCCAGCTCACCGCCGGGACTAGCTTACAATGAGCAGTTCTTC. The full variable domain, rest sourced from reference TRBV18 and TRBJ2-1, is NAGVMQNPRHLVRRRGQEARLRCSPMKGHSHVYWYRQLPEEGLKFMVYLQKENIIDESGMPKERFSAEFPKEGPSILRIQQVVRGDSAAYFCASSPPGLAYNEQFFGPGTRLTVL.

V usage is TRBV4-1 and J usage is TRBJ2-5, with a possible D match to TRBD1 (5 bases). CDR3 length: 17 residues. The germline CDR1 and CDR2 sequences are MGHRA and YSYEKL. V lost 0 bases, J lost 0 bases, and 14 bases lay in between. This CDR3 is CASSQDHLRAYQETQYF. In DNA form, the CDR3 reads TGCGCCAGCAGCCAAGATCATCTCAGGGCGTACCAAGAGACCCAGTACTTC.

The genes are TRBV6-5 and TRBJ2-1; no firm D call. This CDR3 has 12 residues. Germline CDR1 reads MNHEY; CDR2 reads SVGAGI. V lost 10 bases and J lost 2, with 9 bases in between. The CDR3 is CAIRNTYNEQFF. Here the CDR3 DNA reads TGTGCCATTCGCAACACCTACAATGAGCAGTTCTTC.

The chain has TRBV12-3 or TRBV12-4 and TRBJ1-1, with D possibly being TRBD1 (6 bases). The length of the CDR3 is 13 residues. The V gene lost 2 bases and the J gene lost 11 bases, with 15 bases spanning the gap. The CDR3 sequence: CASSLLGGRMAFF. The CDR3 DNA reads TGTGCCAGCAGTTTACTAGGGGGTCGGATGGCTTTCTTT.

The chain combines TRBV27 with TRBJ2-5; 14 nucleotides line up with TRBD2. Germline lookup yields CDR1 MNHEY and CDR2 SMNVEV (reference sequence). With V trimmed by 4 bases and J by 4 bases, 5 bases remained unmatched. CDR3 size: 16 residues. The CDR3 DNA is TGTGCCAGCAGTTCGGGGACTAGCGGGAGCCCAGAGACCCAGTACTTC. Protein: CASSSGTSGSPETQYF.

The CDR3 bases are TGTGCCAGCAGCACCCACGGGACTAGCGGGACGAATGAGCAGTTCTTC. It encodes CASSTHGTSGTNEQFF. The chain uses TRBV9 and TRBJ2-1; TRBD2 aligns across 13 bases. The germline CDR1 and CDR2 sequences are SGDLS and YYNGEE. The CDR3 spans 16 residues. V was clipped by 4 bases and J by 7 bases; unmatched bases: 8.

This rearrangement joins TRBV6-6 to TRBJ2-6, with 8 bases matching TRBD1. The CDR3 consists of 16 residues. V dropped 5 bases and J dropped 0; count of bases not matched to a gene: 3. Looked up from germline, CDR1 is MNHNY and CDR2 is SVGAGI (reference sequence). CDR3 coding DNA: TGTGCCAGCAGTCGACAGGGGAGCTCTGGGGCCAACGTCCTGACTTTC. Translation gives CASSRQGSSGANVLTF.

The chain is built from TRBV5-1 and TRBJ2-3; 10 nucleotides agree with TRBD2. V was clipped by 4 bases and J by 4 bases; unmatched bases: 9. The CDR3 has 16 amino acids. CDR1 SGHRS and CDR2 YFSETQ come from the germline V gene. CDR3 region: CASSPPSLAGADTQYF. CDR3 nucleotide sequence: TGCGCCAGCAGCCCCCCATCTCTAGCGGGAGCAGATACGCAGTATTTT.

The chain joins TRBV27 to TRBJ2-1; 9 nucleotides align to TRBD2. Germline CDR1 is MNHEY and CDR2 is SMNVEV (reference sequence). Trimming cost V 1 base and J 8 bases; bases outside gene matches: 12. The CDR3 extends over 17 amino acids. CDR3 in DNA: TGTGCCAGCAGTTTATTACGGGTTAGCGGGAGAGGGGATGAGCAGTTCTTC. Its protein is CASSLLRVSGRGDEQFF.

The chain joins TRBV6-2 or TRBV6-3 to TRBJ2-5; possible D gene TRBD1, 6 bases. V lost 5 bases and J 1 base, leaving 8 bases between the germline ends. CDR3 length: 13 residues. In germline, CDR1 is MNHEY, CDR2 SVGEGT. The chain's CDR3 is CASSRDIQETQYF. The CDR3 DNA sequence: TGTGCCAGCAGTCGGGACATCCAAGAGACCCAGTACTTC.

The chain joins TRBV30 to TRBJ2-2; 7 nucleotides align to TRBD2. Per germline, CDR1 GTSNPN and CDR2 SVGIG (reference sequence). This CDR3 region has 15 residues. The ends lost 2 bases at V and 3 bases at J; junction bases unmatched: 6. The CDR3 region is CAWSSGGSYTGELFF. The CDR3 nucleotides are TGTGCCTGGAGTTCGGGCGGGAGCTACACCGGGGAGCTGTTTTTT.

The V gene is TRBV6-5, the J gene TRBJ1-1; 8 bases map to TRBD1. Germline V gene lookup returns CDR1 MNHEY and CDR2 SVGAGI. There are 14 residues in the CDR3. The V gene end was trimmed by 2 bases and the J gene end by 4 bases; junction bases not matched to a gene: 3. The CDR3 DNA is TGTGCCAGCAGTTACGACAGGGGATCCACTGAAGCTTTCTTT. This sequence encodes CASSYDRGSTEAFF.

V gene TRBV9 combines with J gene TRBJ1-6; 7 bases agree with TRBD1. CDR3 length equals 15 residues. Germline lookup yields CDR1 SGDLS and CDR2 YYNGEE. V dropped 3 bases and J dropped 8; count of bases not matched to a gene: 8. CDR3 protein: CASSDRQGSDSPLHF. CDR3 coding DNA: TGTGCCAGCAGCGACAGACAGGGAAGTGATTCACCCCTCCACTTT.

The chain joins TRBV6-5 to TRBJ2-7; tentatively, D is TRBD1 (6 bases). The length of the CDR3 is 14 residues. V was shortened by 6 bases and J by 5 bases, with 17 bases between the two germline ends. CDR1 is MNHEY and CDR2 is SVGAGI in the germline V gene. The CDR3 spells CASRPITGHHEQYF. The DNA of the CDR3 is TGTGCCAGCAGACCCATCACAGGGCACCACGAGCAGTACTTC.

The rearrangement uses TRBV6-5 and TRBJ1-2; D call uncertain. Germline V CDR1 and CDR2: MNHEY, SVGAGI. The CDR3 has 14 amino acids. The V end was cut by 0 bases, the J end by 4 bases, with 9 bases between. CDR3 region: CASSYSSQFYGYTF. The CDR3 DNA reads TGTGCCAGCAGTTACTCTTCCCAGTTCTATGGCTACACCTTC.

This chain connects TRBV29-1 to TRBJ2-7; perhaps TRBD1 as D (6 bases). The germline V gene encodes CDR1 SQVTM and CDR2 ANQGSEA. CDR3 length: 12 amino acids. Trimming took 2 bases from V and 4 from J, leaving 9 bases between them. DNA for the CDR3: TGCAGCGTTGAAAAGGACAGATACGAGCAGTACTTC. This gives the protein CSVEKDRYEQYF.

This clone was counted ten times or more. The chain uses TRBV4-3 and TRBJ2-5; D is ambiguous. The CDR3 sequence is 14 residues long. The germline CDR1 and CDR2 sequences are LGHNA and YSLEER. V lost 4 bases to trimming and J lost 4 bases, with 13 bases between them. DNA of the CDR3: TGCGCCAGCAGCCCGACTTGGGTAGGAGAGACCCAGTACTTC. Translation: CASSPTWVGETQYF.

This clone was seen once. The chain employs TRBV12-3 or TRBV12-4 and TRBJ2-5, with TRBD2 as a possible D gene (6 bases). The V gene lost 3 bases and the J gene lost 5 bases, with 10 bases spanning the gap. The CDR3 totals 13 residues. CDR3 coding DNA: TGTGCCAGCAGTTTTGCGGGGAGGGAGACCCAGTACTTC. It encodes CASSFAGRETQYF.

The chain carries TRBV11-2 and TRBJ2-1, with D unclear. The CDR3 is made up of 12 amino acids. CDR1 SGHAT and CDR2 FQNNGV come from the germline V gene. V was clipped by 2 bases and J by 6 bases, with 5 bases between them. CDR3 sequence: CASSLPGNEQFF. CDR3 DNA: TGTGCCAGCAGCTTACCGGGCAATGAGCAGTTCTTC.

The gene calls are TRBV18 and TRBJ2-1; the match to TRBD2 covers 11 bases. The V gene end was trimmed by 8 bases and the J gene end by 7 bases; junction bases not matched to a gene: 7. Germline loops: CDR1 KGHSH, CDR2 LQKENI. The CDR3 runs 14 residues. CDR3 coding DNA: TGTGCCAGCCGGCTAGCGGGAGGTCAAAATGAGCAGTTCTTC. The encoded protein is CASRLAGGQNEQFF.

This rearrangement joins TRBV19 to TRBJ1-2; the D gene is possibly TRBD1 (6 bases). Trimming pared 1 base from V and 5 bases from J, leaving 11 bases between. This CDR3 is built from 14 residues. Germline V gene sequence: CDR1 LNHDA, CDR2 SQIVND (reference sequence). The CDR3 sequence: CASSIVGGRYGYTF. As DNA, the CDR3 is TGTGCCAGTAGTATAGTTGGGGGCCGGTATGGCTACACCTTC. Together with reference TRBV19 and TRBJ1-2, the CDR3 gives the full variable domain: DGGITQSPKYLFRKEGQNVTLSCEQNLNHDAMYWYRQDPGQGLRLIYYSQIVNDFQKGDIAEGYSVSREKKESFPLTVTSAQKNPTAFYLCASSIVGGRYGYTFGSGTRLTVV.

The chain combines TRBV19 with TRBJ2-2, with 9 bases identical to TRBD1. This CDR3 is 16 amino acids long. Germline V gene data show CDR1 as LNHDA and CDR2 as SQIVND (reference sequence). V lost 2 bases, J lost 7 bases, and 8 bases stayed unmatched. This chain's CDR3 is CASSIRGQGTGGELFF. Written as DNA, the CDR3 is TGTGCCAGTAGTATACGAGGACAGGGGACCGGCGGGGAGCTGTTTTTT.

This clone has more than one count but fewer than ten. V and J are TRBV5-8 and TRBJ2-7; the match to TRBD1 covers 10 bases. From germline, CDR1 is SGHTS and CDR2 YDEGEE. The CDR3 spans 14 residues. Trimming cost V 5 bases and J 6 bases; bases outside gene matches: 8. In DNA form, the CDR3 reads TGTGCCAGCAGAACCGGGACAGGGGACCGCGAGCAGTACTTC. Residues: CASRTGTGDREQYF.